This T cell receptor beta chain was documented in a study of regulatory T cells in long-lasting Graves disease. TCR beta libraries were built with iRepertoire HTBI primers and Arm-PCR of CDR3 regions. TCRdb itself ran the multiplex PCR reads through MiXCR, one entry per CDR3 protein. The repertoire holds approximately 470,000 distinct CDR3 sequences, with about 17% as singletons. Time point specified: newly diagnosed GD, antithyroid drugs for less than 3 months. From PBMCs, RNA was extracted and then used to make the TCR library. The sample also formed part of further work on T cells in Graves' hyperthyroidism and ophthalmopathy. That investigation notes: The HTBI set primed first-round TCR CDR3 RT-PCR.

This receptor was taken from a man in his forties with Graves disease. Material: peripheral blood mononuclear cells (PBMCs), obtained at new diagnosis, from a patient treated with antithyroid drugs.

In DNA, the CDR3 is TGCGCCAGCAGCTTGATGGGGGGCGGAGATCAGCCCCAGCATTTT. This gives the protein CASSLMGGGDQPQHF. This rearrangement joins TRBV5-1 to TRBJ1-5; tentative D call: TRBD1 (6 bases). Germline V gene lookup returns CDR1 SGHRS and CDR2 YFSETQ. The length of the CDR3 is 15 residues. V shed 1 base and J shed 5 bases, with 13 bases lying between them.